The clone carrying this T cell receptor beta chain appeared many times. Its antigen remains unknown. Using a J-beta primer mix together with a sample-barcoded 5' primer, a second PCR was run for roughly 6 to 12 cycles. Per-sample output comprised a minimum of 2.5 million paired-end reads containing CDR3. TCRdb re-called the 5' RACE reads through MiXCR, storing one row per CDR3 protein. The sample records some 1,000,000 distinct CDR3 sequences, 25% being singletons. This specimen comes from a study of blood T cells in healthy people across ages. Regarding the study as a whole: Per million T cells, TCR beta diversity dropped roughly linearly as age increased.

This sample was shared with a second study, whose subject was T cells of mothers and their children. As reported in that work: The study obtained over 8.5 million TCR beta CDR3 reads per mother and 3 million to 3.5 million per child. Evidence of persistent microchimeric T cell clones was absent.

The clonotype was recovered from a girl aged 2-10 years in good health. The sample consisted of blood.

The CDR3 DNA follows: TGTGCCAGCAGCCCTGGGACTAGCGGGAGTGGGTACAATGAGCAGTTCTTC. It is translated as CASSPGTSGSGYNEQFF. The J gene is TRBJ2-1, the V gene TRBV11-3; 14 bases agree with TRBD2. Germline assignment: CDR1 SGHNT and CDR2 YENEEA. Trimming took 5 bases from V and 4 from J; bases not matched to a gene: 7. This CDR3 comprises 17 residues.